The entry below describes one T cell receptor beta chain. Its target is not known. Every participating donor gave one draw, a heparinised blood sample averaging around 120 mL. This sample is drawn from a study of beta chain features in type 1 diabetes. Background on the study: There was similarity between patients and healthy donors in age, gender and cell yields.

The investigators reverse transcribed all of the isolated RNA, so they sequenced expressed TCRB transcripts. Samples of naive, central memory and regulatory T cells yielded a mean of about 3.7 million reads. TCRdb's copy holds only in-frame clones and misses some; the assay was immunoSEQ multiplex PCR. Of 350,000 or so clones in the sample, roughly 21% were seen once. Germline V gives CDR1 MNHEY, CDR2 SVGAGI. The V end lost 5 bases, the J end lost 12 bases, and 20 bases lay between the germline ends. This CDR3 comprises 14 residues. Overall study results and limits: The naive, central memory and Treg TCRB repertoires showed an apparent similarity that was greater among patients than among healthy donors.

The genes are TRBV6-5 and TRBJ2-4, with TRBD2 as a possible D gene (7 bases). The clonotype originates from a woman under 30 in good health. The specimen sequenced was naive CD4+ T cells from blood. The CDR3 loop reads CASSQGRVRFTQYF. Written as DNA, the CDR3 is TGTGCCAGCAGTCAGGGGAGGGTAAGGTTCACTCAGTACTTC.